Only a few counts were recorded for the clone carrying this T cell receptor beta chain. Only in-frame clones appear in the TCRdb table, and some are missing; sequencing was by immunoSEQ multiplex PCR. The sample yields roughly 250,000 clones, about nine tenths seen once. This entry belongs to a study of blood T cell repertoires in COVID-19. Turning to the study itself: Specimens from acute and convalescent COVID-19 originated in the United States, Italy and Spain.

The V end lost 3 bases, the J end lost 5 bases, and 10 bases lay between the germline ends. Germline-derived CDR1 and CDR2 are SNHLY and FYNNEI. CDR3 length equals 13 residues. This TCR derives from a woman aged 40-49 years with acute COVID-19. The chain uses TRBV2 and TRBJ1-2, with D possibly matching TRBD1 (5 bases). The specimen sequenced was PBMCs or T cells enriched from blood (not recorded which). The CDR3: CASSEQGRYGYTF. The CDR3 nucleotides are TGTGCCAGCAGTGAGCAGGGAAGGTATGGCTACACCTTC.